What follows are 5 T cell receptor beta chains derived from one specimen sequenced in a study of CD8+ T cells in alopecia areata. Extracted RNA was reverse transcribed, and the resulting cDNA served as sequencing template. Assay used: immunoSEQ multiplex PCR; TCRdb lists only in-frame clones, some missing. The data contain some 170,000 clones, roughly 60% of them singletons. Sequencing was performed on CD4+ T cells sorted from blood, taken at week 0. These receptors all come from a human donor with alopecia areata.

This clone was seen a handful of times. The chain employs TRBV14 and TRBJ2-1; 11 bases are a match to TRBD2. Losses at the gene ends were 1 base for V and 5 bases for J; bases not matched to a gene: 7. The germline V gene has CDR1 SGHDN and CDR2 FVKESK. CDR3 size: 17 residues. The CDR3 protein is CASSQVEGLAVNNEQFF. CDR3 nucleotides: TGTGCCAGCAGCCAAGTGGAGGGACTAGCGGTTAACAATGAGCAGTTCTTC. Variable domain in full (rest from reference TRBV14 and TRBJ2-1): EAGVTQFPSHSVIEKGQTVTLRCDPISGHDNLYWYRRVMGKEIKFLLHFVKESKQDESGMPNNRFLAERTGGTYSTLKVQPAELEDSGVYFCASSQVEGLAVNNEQFFGPGTRLTVL.

The sample holds one count of this clone. The chain combines TRBV25-1 with TRBJ1-2; TRBD1 is a possible D gene (5 bases). CDR3 size: 12 residues. Germline CDR1 MGHDK, CDR2 SYGVNS. V lost 2 bases, J lost 14 bases, and 15 bases lay in between. Here the CDR3 reads CASSEPMGVATF. DNA for the CDR3: TGTGCCAGCAGTGAACCCATGGGGGTCGCGACCTTC.

The chain employs TRBV29-1 and TRBJ2-7, with D hard to call. The CDR3 is 11 residues long. From germline, CDR1 is SQVTM and CDR2 ANQGSEA. V shed 2 bases and J shed 6 bases, with 8 bases lying between them. The CDR3 is CSVETSLEQYF. In DNA, the CDR3 is TGCAGCGTTGAAACCTCCCTCGAGCAGTACTTC.

This clone was recorded a few times. The V and J genes are TRBV6-1 and TRBJ2-2, with unresolved D. CDR3 length equals 18 residues. Trimming took off 0 bases at V and 2 bases at J, with 16 bases between the two ends. The germline V gene has CDR1 MNHNS and CDR2 SASEGT. In DNA, the CDR3 is TGTGCCAGCAGTGAAGCGCCTCCCCAGACACTTAACACCGGGGAGCTGTTTTTT. This sequence encodes CASSEAPPQTLNTGELFF.

The V call is TRBV2, the J call TRBJ1-2, with D unclear. This CDR3 contains 12 residues. Germline CDR1 SNHLY, CDR2 FYNNEI. With 3 bases removed from V and 9 bases from J, the gap between germline ends came to 11 bases. The CDR3 sequence is CASSEVGESYTF. The DNA for the CDR3 is TGTGCCAGCAGTGAGGTCGGCGAGAGCTACACCTTC.